This TCR beta chain was obtained from a study of beta chain features in type 1 diabetes. Worth noting for this clone: What it binds is unknown.

Isolated RNA was reverse transcribed in full, so expressed TCRB transcripts were sequenced. TCRdb keeps only in-frame clones here, not all; method: immunoSEQ multiplex PCR. The data contain 350,000 to 400,000 clones, over 12% of them singletons. The study, taken as a whole, reports: A greater similarity of naive, central memory and Treg TCRB repertoires was seen among patients than among healthy donors. Cells that show high TCR expression could be over-represented by cDNA sequencing.

CDR3 length: 12 residues. V was shortened by 3 bases and J by 12 bases, with 14 bases between the two germline ends. Germline CDR1 is LNHDA and CDR2 is SQIVND (reference sequence). The TCR comes from a young woman in good health. The rearrangement links TRBV19 to TRBJ1-1, with D unclear. The sequenced sample consisted of naive CD4+ T cells from blood. CDR3 amino acids: CASSIGSLRTFF. The CDR3 region has the DNA TGTGCCAGTAGTATCGGTTCCCTGAGGACTTTCTTT.